This T cell receptor (beta chain) was captured by sequencing in a study of breast tumors, draining lymph nodes, adjacent tissues (dated by TCRdb to the mid-2010s). Looking at the study overall: TCR beta repertoires were compared across tumor, adjacent nontumor tissue and axillary lymph nodes obtained from breast cancer patients. The study aimed to assess the relationships and possible T-cell exchange between tumor, surrounding tissue and draining lymph node repertoires in human breast cancer.

Sequencing took place on an Illumina HiSeq 2000. Multiplex PCR amplification was used to build the TCR beta chain libraries. The amplified TCR beta chain products were analyzed by high-throughput sequencing. TCRdb handled the public reads itself, with Q25 trimming in fastp and clone calling in MiXCR, and kept productive beta chains. When rows share a CDR3 protein, they turn into one entry using the most common DNA and genes. Recorded for this sample are tens of thousands of distinct CDR3 sequences; almost 70% of them occurred a single time. The top ten constitute around 22% of the sample. General conclusions and limits of the study: Tumor T-cell repertoires showed less diversity than lymph node repertoires and more diversity than nontumor tissue repertoires, and tumor T-cell repertoires showed preferential V and J gene usage. Tumor and nontumor tissue repertoires were significantly more similar in luminal-like than in basal-like breast cancer. The conclusion that tumor T cells originate in lymph nodes was presented as consistent with a hypothesis rather than as directly demonstrated. The data were considered consistent with most tumor T cells being derived from the lymph node and subsequently expanding within tumor tissue.

For this clonotype: The antigen it binds to is not known. Per-base qualities were not stored, and no clone one base away is much larger.

Adjacent samples consisted of nontumor breast tissue surrounding the tumor. Trimmed from V: 0 bases; trimmed from J: 5 bases; junction bases lacking a gene match: 8. CDR1 and CDR2 (MGHRA, YSYEKL) derive from the germline V gene. From its cysteine to its phenylalanine, the CDR3 spans 16 amino acids. Solely the CDR3 DNA is kept, with 48 bases framed from the first base. The receptor comes from a female donor with breast cancer. Some clones in this sample may be carry-over from other donors' samples. The sequenced sample consisted of tumor-adjacent breast tissue. The sequence links TRBV4-1 to TRBJ2-5; the central 8 bases match TRBD2. The sequenced DNA is TGCGCCAGCAGCCAAGATCCGGGACTAGGGGGGGAGACCCAGTACTTC. This encodes CASSQDPGLGGETQYF.